Following are 18 T cell receptor beta chains from one sample sequenced in a study of human T cells and chemical hapten exposure. Time point here: patch test 3, about 24 weeks after DPC sensitization. Treatment here: therapeutic diphenylcyclopropenone sensitization with weekly scalp DPC. TCRdb re-called the RACE reads through MiXCR, storing one row per CDR3 protein. This table holds 70,000 or so distinct CDR3 sequences, over 8.5% found once. The sequenced sample was whole blood, obtained in connection with sensitization to the hapten diphenylcyclopropenone (DPC). These TCRs come from a woman between 45 and 65 years old with alopecia areata. Some clones in this sample may be carry-over from other donors' samples.

This clonotype showed up many times. V usage is TRBV13 and J usage is TRBJ2-6; TRBD2 agrees at 10 bases. Germline V lookup: CDR1 PRHDT, CDR2 FYEKMQ (reference sequence). The V gene end was trimmed by 7 bases and the J gene end by 0 bases; junction bases not matched to a gene: 12. This CDR3 comprises 19 residues. CDR3 DNA sequence: TGTGCCAGCACCCCTACGGCTAGCGGGAGTGCCTCTGGGGCCAACGTCCTGACTTTC. It yields the protein CASTPTASGSASGANVLTF.

This clonotype was observed a few times. This sequence joins TRBV19 and TRBJ2-3; a possible D gene is TRBD1 (5 bases). Germline V CDR1 and CDR2: LNHDA, SQIVND (reference sequence). The CDR3 is made up of 13 amino acids. V was cut by 11 bases and J by 0 bases, with 12 bases left in between. CDR3 residues: CAVGDFSTDTQYF. The CDR3 DNA follows: TGTGCCGTAGGGGATTTTAGCACAGATACGCAGTATTTT.

Note on this clonotype: Compared with germline, one end of the junction differs, possibly owing to a read error. V usage is TRBV18 and J usage is TRBJ2-6; 7 nucleotides align to TRBD1. The CDR3 sequence is 19 residues long. Germline values: CDR1 KGHSH, CDR2 LQKENI. The CDR3 DNA reads TGTGTCAGCTCATCCCGGACGGGACAGCCTCTTTCTGGGGCCAACGTCCTGACTTTC. It yields the protein CVSSSRTGQPLSGANVLTF.

This clonotype has at least ten counts. The rearrangement joins TRBV6-5 to TRBJ2-7; D may be TRBD2 (5 bases). Germline loops: CDR1 MNHEY, CDR2 SVGAGI. The CDR3 extends over 17 amino acids. V lost 0 bases and J lost 8, with 23 bases in between. This CDR3 is CASSYSGLVGRVFQQYF. CDR3 bases: TGTGCCAGCAGTTACTCAGGGTTGGTAGGGCGGGTTTTCCAGCAGTACTTC.

This clonotype was picked up a small number of times. The chain is built from TRBV28 and TRBJ2-3; 9 nucleotides line up with TRBD2. There are 15 residues in the CDR3. In germline, CDR1 is MDHEN, CDR2 SYDVKM. With V trimmed by 2 bases and J by 4 bases, 4 bases remained unmatched. CDR3 DNA: TGTGCCAGCAGTTTAGCGGGGGGGCCATCAGATACGCAGTATTTT. Its protein product is CASSLAGGPSDTQYF.

The table lists this clonotype with a few counts. This chain links TRBV12-3 or TRBV12-4 with TRBJ2-3; D ambiguous. Trimming stripped 5 bases from V and 7 bases from J, with 13 bases between. The CDR3 is 13 residues long. For the CDR3, the DNA is TGTGCCAGCAGTCCATCTGTGTCAAATACGCAGTATTTT. This encodes CASSPSVSNTQYF.

The table lists this clonotype with many counts. The J gene is TRBJ1-1, the V gene TRBV2; D gene uncertain. From germline, CDR1 is SNHLY and CDR2 FYNNEI. V was clipped by 7 bases and J by 5 bases, with 11 bases between them. CDR3 length: 12 residues. For the CDR3, the DNA is TGTGCCAGCAATACCGCCCGGACTGAAGCTTTCTTT. This sequence encodes CASNTARTEAFF. Full variable domain (missing parts from reference TRBV2 and TRBJ1-1): EPEVTQTPSHQVTQMGQEVILRCVPISNHLYFYWYRQILGQKVEFLVSFYNNEISEKSEIFDDQFSVERPDGSNFTLKIRSTKLEDSAMYFCASNTARTEAFFGQGTRLTVV.

This clonotype was counted between two and nine times. V usage is TRBV2 and J usage is TRBJ1-4, with D perhaps matching TRBD1 (5 bases). Germline V gene sequence: CDR1 SNHLY, CDR2 FYNNEI. The CDR3 consists of 14 residues. V lost 2 bases and J 5 bases, leaving 9 bases between the germline ends. The DNA of the CDR3 is TGTGCCAGCAGTGAACAGGGCCTAAATGAAAAACTGTTTTTT. Its translation is CASSEQGLNEKLFF. Filled out from reference TRBV2 and TRBJ1-4, the complete variable domain reads EPEVTQTPSHQVTQMGQEVILRCVPISNHLYFYWYRQILGQKVEFLVSFYNNEISEKSEIFDDQFSVERPDGSNFTLKIRSTKLEDSAMYFCASSEQGLNEKLFFGSGTQLSVL.

The chain is built from TRBV29-1 and TRBJ1-2; D gene ambiguous. CDR3 length: 11 amino acids. CDR1 and CDR2 (germline): SQVTM, ANQGSEA. Trimming left V 7 bases short and J 6 bases short, with 12 bases between. The CDR3 DNA sequence: TGCAGCGCGTCCTATACGCATGGCTACACCTTC. Encoded protein: CSASYTHGYTF.

The V call is TRBV18, the J call TRBJ1-3, with D possibly TRBD1 on 6 matching bases. This CDR3 is 15 amino acids long. V was clipped by 3 bases and J by 2 bases, with 11 bases between them. The germline CDR1 and CDR2 sequences are KGHSH and LQKENI. The DNA for the CDR3 is TGTGCCAGCTCACCCGGAAGGACAGCTGGAAACACCATATATTTT. It encodes CASSPGRTAGNTIYF.

The rearrangement uses TRBV18 and TRBJ2-3, with 7 nucleotides matching TRBD1. Germline assignment: CDR1 KGHSH and CDR2 LQKENI. The CDR3 has 18 amino acids. With 1 base clipped from V and 2 bases from J, the junction kept 12 bases outside the gene matches. CDR3 amino acids: CASSPRDPTGIATDTQYF. In DNA, the CDR3 is TGTGCCAGCTCACCACGAGACCCGACAGGGATCGCCACAGATACGCAGTATTTT.

This clonotype was recorded a few times. The V and J genes are TRBV29-1 and TRBJ2-7; TRBD1 is a possible D gene (5 bases). Trimming took off 4 bases at V and 0 bases at J, with 10 bases between the two ends. Germline V lookup: CDR1 SQVTM, CDR2 ANQGSEA. This CDR3 has 13 residues. The DNA for the CDR3 is TGCAGCGTTGGACAGAGAAACTCCTACGAGCAGTACTTC. Protein: CSVGQRNSYEQYF.

This clonotype was seen more than once but under ten times. The V and J genes are TRBV29-1 and TRBJ2-1; TRBD2 aligns across 11 bases. The CDR3 runs to 15 residues. The germline V gene encodes CDR1 SQVTM and CDR2 ANQGSEA. With V trimmed by 3 bases and J by 8 bases, 9 bases remained unmatched. The CDR3 nucleotides are TGCAGCGTTGAGTTTGGTAGCGGGAGGGTCGATGAGCAGTTCTTC. Its translation: CSVEFGSGRVDEQFF.

This clonotype was observed many times. The chain employs TRBV7-2 and TRBJ1-4; D possibly corresponds to TRBD1 (5 bases). The CDR3 runs to 14 residues. Germline-derived CDR1 and CDR2 are SGHTA and FQGNSA. V was shortened by 3 bases and J by 4 bases, with 9 bases between the two germline ends. CDR3 DNA: TGTGCCAGCAGCTTCCAGGGTAGTAATGAAAAACTGTTTTTT. Translating gives CASSFQGSNEKLFF. Looking up the rest from reference TRBV7-2 and TRBJ1-4 gives the full variable domain: GAGVSQSPSNKVTEKGKDVELRCDPISGHTALYWYRQSLGQGLEFLIYFQGNSAPDKSGLPSDRFSAERTGGSVSTLTIQRTQQEDSAVYLCASSFQGSNEKLFFGSGTQLSVL.

The rearrangement uses TRBV5-1 and TRBJ2-1; tentatively, D is TRBD2 (7 bases). Trimming shortened V by 0 bases and J by 2 bases, and 15 bases separated the two germline ends. This CDR3 region has 17 residues. The germline gives CDR1 SGHRS, CDR2 YFSETQ. DNA for the CDR3: TGCGCCAGCAGCTTGGCCGCGGGGGCCCCCACCTACAATGAGCAGTTCTTC. It translates to CASSLAAGAPTYNEQFF.

The chain is built from TRBV28 and TRBJ2-1; D call uncertain. V was shortened by 6 bases and J by 3 bases, with 12 bases between the two germline ends. The CDR3 length is 14 residues. The germline CDR1 and CDR2 sequences are MDHEN and SYDVKM. The CDR3 sequence: CASSPRRYYNEQFF. CDR3 nucleotide sequence: TGTGCCAGCAGCCCTCGCCGTTACTACAATGAGCAGTTCTTC. Complete variable domain (other parts from reference TRBV28 and TRBJ2-1): DVKVTQSSRYLVKRTGEKVFLECVQDMDHENMFWYRQDPGLGLRLIYFSYDVKMKEKGDIPEGYSVSREKKERFSLILESASTNQTSMYLCASSPRRYYNEQFFGPGTRLTVL.

In its sample, this clonotype was seen many times. The chain employs TRBV4-1 and TRBJ2-1; D is undetermined. V was trimmed by 6 bases and J by 3 bases, leaving 15 bases between them. The germline CDR1 and CDR2 sequences are MGHRA and YSYEKL. CDR3 length equals 15 residues. The CDR3 region has the DNA TGCGCCAGCAGACGAACTAATCTCCTCTACAATGAGCAGTTCTTC. Amino acids: CASRRTNLLYNEQFF.

This clonotype was found many times. The chain uses TRBV20-1 and TRBJ1-1; unclear D gene. V dropped 5 bases and J dropped 3 bases, with 10 bases sitting between them. The CDR3 is 12 amino acids. Germline loops: CDR1 DFQATT, CDR2 SNEGSKA (reference sequence). CDR3 amino acids: CSAADTDTEAFF. The DNA for the CDR3 is TGCAGTGCTGCCGACACGGACACTGAAGCTTTCTTT.